This is a list of T cell receptor beta chains from one sample in a study of T cells in tuberculosis. The assay was immunoSEQ multiplex PCR, and TCRdb's table has in-frame clones only and misses some. Among about 58,000 clones listed, approximately 88% were seen once. Sample: CD1b-GMM tetramer-negative cells sorted from PBMCs. The origin of the receptors is an adult woman with latent tuberculosis. Each CDR3 is given with its conserved first and last residue. A D gene is named only where the DNA matches it firmly. Part of the rows lack a size; the others show once, few, many or a class for expanded clones.

clone size | D gene | J gene | CDR3 length | V gene | CDR3 protein | CDR3 DNA
NA | TRBD1 | TRBJ2-3 | 18 | TRBV27 | CASSPDRGKTTITDTQYF | TGTGCCAGCAGTCCGGACAGGGGGAAGACTACGATCACAGATACGCAGTATTTT
NA | NA | TRBJ2-7 | 15 | TRBV7-6 | CASSLAHGGSYEQYF | TGTGCCAGCAGCTTAGCTCACGGGGGCTCCTACGAGCAGTACTTC
NA | TRBD1 | TRBJ1-5 | 15 | TRBV30 | CAWRAQGGANQPQHF | TGTGCCTGGAGAGCACAGGGGGGGGCGAATCAGCCCCAGCATTTT
NA | NA | TRBJ2-1 | 15 | TRBV4-1 | CASSQVPGSYNEQFF | TGCGCCAGCAGCCAAGTCCCGGGATCCTACAATGAGCAGTTCTTC
NA | TRBD1 | TRBJ2-7 | 13 | TRBV7-9 | CASSPRDRGEQYF | TGTGCCAGCAGCCCGCGGGACAGGGGGGAGCAGTACTTC
once | NA | TRBJ1-1 | 13 | TRBV9 | CASSPQGSEAAFF | TGTGCCAGCAGCCCCCAGGGGAGCGAAGCAGCTTTCTTT
NA | TRBD1 | TRBJ1-2 | 14 | TRBV2 | CASSGDSNYYGYTF | TGTGCCAGCAGTGGGGACAGCAATTACTATGGCTACACCTTC
NA | TRBD1 | TRBJ2-7 | 15 | TRBV19 | CASSSWTGANYEQYF | TGTGCCAGTAGTTCATGGACAGGGGCCAACTACGAGCAGTACTTC
NA | NA | TRBJ1-2 | 14 | TRBV21-1 | CASSKARLNHGYTF | TGTGCCAGCAGCAAAGCGCGGCTGAATCATGGCTACACCTTC
once | NA | TRBJ1-1 | 14 | TRBV6-5 | CASSYRTENTEAFF | TGTGCCAGCAGCTATAGGACAGAGAACACTGAAGCTTTCTTT
NA | NA | TRBJ2-1 | 15 | TRBV7-7 | CASSFDREGRNEQFF | TGTGCTAGCAGCTTCGATCGTGAGGGTCGCAATGAGCAGTTCTTC
few | TRBD2 | TRBJ2-1 | 15 | TRBV6-4 | CASSPGTSGDNEQFF | TGTGCCAGCAGCCCAGGGACTAGCGGGGACAATGAGCAGTTCTTC
NA | NA | TRBJ2-1 | 14 | TRBV7-6 | CASSLGGYIDEQFF | TGTGCCAGCAGCTTAGGCGGGTATATCGATGAGCAGTTCTTC
NA | TRBD2 | TRBJ2-7 | 13 | TRBV2 | CAWRGRGLGEQYF | TGTGCCTGGCGGGGGAGGGGCTTAGGAGAGCAGTACTTC
NA | TRBD2 | TRBJ2-5 | 13 | TRBV29-1 | CSARESARETQYF | TGCAGCGCGCGGGAGTCCGCTAGAGAGACCCAGTACTTC
NA | NA | TRBJ2-7 | 11 | TRBV7-2 | CASSHSYEQYF | TGTGCCAGCAGCCATTCCTACGAGCAGTACTTC